The clone carrying this T cell receptor (beta chain) has only a few counts. Its antigen remains unknown. V was clipped by 5 bases and J by 4 bases, with 18 bases between them. CDR3 length: 16 residues. CDR1 and CDR2 (germline): MNHGY, SAAAGT. One entry per CDR3 protein results from TCRdb running MiXCR on the reads. The table records about 350,000 distinct CDR3 sequences, about a third of them present only once. This entry belongs to a study of T cell repertoires in cytomegalovirus infection. Across the study: HLA-C-restricted CMV epitopes, recently identified, and well-studied HLA-B-restricted ones were used by the study. Public TCR beta signatures provided an indication of both CMV infection and a matching HLA type.

General observations from the study: HLA-C-restricted CMV clonotypes gave the most frequent clonotype in two of eight donors.

V usage is TRBV6-8 and J usage is TRBJ2-1; D perhaps matches TRBD2 (7 bases). The sample in question was cultured PBMCs, obtained from culture after CMV antigen stimulation. The clonotype was recovered from a human donor in good health (CMV status not recorded). Some clones in this sample may be carry-over from other donors' samples. CDR3 bases: TGTGCCAGCAGTCCGCTGGGGGGGCGAAGGTACAATGAGCAGTTCTTC. It is translated as CASSPLGGRRYNEQFF.